This TCR beta chain was recovered during a study of siplizumab effects on memory and regulatory T cells. Whole-study results and caveats: There appeared to be greater diversity in naive T cells than in memory cells, and naive T cells seemed major contributors to the alloresponse.

This clone appeared a single time. Its antigen is currently unknown. Assay: immunoSEQ multiplex PCR; the TCRdb copy retains only in-frame clones and omits some. Here the sample spans tens of thousands of clones, 93% being singletons. Germline loops: CDR1 SQVTM, CDR2 ANQGSEA. The CDR3 is 13 amino acids. Trimming cost V 0 bases and J 4 bases, with 9 bases left between them. This sequence joins TRBV29-1 and TRBJ1-1; D remains ambiguous. The origin of this receptor is a human donor in good health. What was sequenced was CD8+ T cells sorted from blood. CDR3 nucleotide sequence: TGCAGCGTTGAAGAGGGTCACAGCACTGAAGCTTTCTTT. Its translation: CSVEEGHSTEAFF.